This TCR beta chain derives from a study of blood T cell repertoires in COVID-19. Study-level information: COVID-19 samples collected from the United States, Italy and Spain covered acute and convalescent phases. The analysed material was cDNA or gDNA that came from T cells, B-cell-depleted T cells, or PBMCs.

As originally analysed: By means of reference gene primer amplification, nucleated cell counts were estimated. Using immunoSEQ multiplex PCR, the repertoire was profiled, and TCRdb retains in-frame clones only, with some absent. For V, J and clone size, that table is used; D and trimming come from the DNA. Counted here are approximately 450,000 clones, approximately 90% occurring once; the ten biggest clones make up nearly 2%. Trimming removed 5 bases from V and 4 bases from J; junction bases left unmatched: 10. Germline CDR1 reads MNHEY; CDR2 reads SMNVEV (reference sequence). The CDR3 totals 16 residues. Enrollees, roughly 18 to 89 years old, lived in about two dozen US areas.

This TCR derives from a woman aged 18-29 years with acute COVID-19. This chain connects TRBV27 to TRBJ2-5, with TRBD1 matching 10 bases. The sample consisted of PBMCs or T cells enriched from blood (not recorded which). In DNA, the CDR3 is TGTGCCAGCAGTCCCCTTGGACAGGGGGAAGGAGAGACCCAGTACTTC. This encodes CASSPLGQGEGETQYF.